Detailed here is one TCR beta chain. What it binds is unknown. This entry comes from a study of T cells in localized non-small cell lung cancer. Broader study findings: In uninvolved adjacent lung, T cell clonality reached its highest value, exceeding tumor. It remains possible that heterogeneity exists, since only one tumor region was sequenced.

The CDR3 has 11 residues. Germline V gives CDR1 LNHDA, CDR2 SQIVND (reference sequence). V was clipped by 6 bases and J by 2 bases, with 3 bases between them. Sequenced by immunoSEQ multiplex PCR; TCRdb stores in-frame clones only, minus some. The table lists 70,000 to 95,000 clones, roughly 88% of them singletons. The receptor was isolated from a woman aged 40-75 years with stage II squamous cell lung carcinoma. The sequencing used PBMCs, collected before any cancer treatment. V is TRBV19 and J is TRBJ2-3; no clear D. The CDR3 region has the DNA TGTGCCAGTAGAGTCACAGATACGCAGTATTTT. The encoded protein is CASRVTDTQYF.